The 14 T cell receptor beta chains below all came from one sample that was sequenced in a study of regulatory and conventional T cells in RAG deficiency. Method: immunoSEQ multiplex PCR; TCRdb's copy keeps in-frame clones and lacks some. The table lists over 45,000 clones, 70% to 90% of them singletons. The sorted conventional CD4+ T cells were CD25-low and CD127-high, with genomic DNA sequenced. The same sample was also used in a study of regulatory T cells. Turning to that study: Primers: 52 TRBV forward and 13 TRBJ reverse.

Sequencing input: CD4+ effector T cells sorted from blood. The receptors stem from a human donor in good health.

In DNA form, the CDR3 reads TGTGCCAGCAGCTCTTGGGGGGGGGAGAACACAGATACGCAGTATTTT. Its translation is CASSSWGGENTDTQYF. The genes are TRBV7-8 and TRBJ2-3; 7 bases are a match to TRBD2. After removal of 4 bases from V and 2 bases from J, the junction contained 9 bases not matched to a gene. The CDR3 is made up of 16 amino acids. Germline V CDR1 and CDR2: SGHVS, FQNEAQ.

The rearrangement uses TRBV7-3 and TRBJ1-4; 10 positions match TRBD1. V dropped 3 bases and J dropped 8; count of bases not matched to a gene: 15. The CDR3 sequence is 18 residues long. The germline CDR1 and CDR2 sequences are SGHTA and FQGTGA. The CDR3 nucleotides read TGTGCCAGCAGCTTTTTAGGGACAGGGGCCGCTCGAAGGGAAAAACTGTTTTTT. It is translated as CASSFLGTGAARREKLFF.

CDR3 protein: CASTLRDNEQFF. The CDR3 DNA reads as TGTGCCAGCACCCTACGTGACAATGAGCAGTTCTTC. This rearrangement joins TRBV11-2 to TRBJ2-1, with no clear D. Germline CDR1 is SGHAT and CDR2 is FQNNGV. V was cut by 7 bases and J by 5 bases, with 9 bases left in between. The CDR3 totals 12 residues.

The chain uses TRBV6-1 and TRBJ1-3; 9 bases match TRBD1. This CDR3 contains 18 residues. J lost 2 bases, V lost 1 base, and 9 bases had no gene match. Per the germline V gene, CDR1 is MNHNS and CDR2 is SASEGT. In DNA form, the CDR3 reads TGTGCCAGCAGTGAAGAGACGCTAGGGACAGGGCCTGGAAACACCATATATTTT. It codes for CASSEETLGTGPGNTIYF.

The V and J genes are TRBV7-8 and TRBJ2-5; D possibly corresponds to TRBD2 (5 bases). V shed 1 base and J shed 5 bases, with 11 bases lying between them. Germline V CDR1 and CDR2: SGHVS, FQNEAQ. This CDR3 contains 14 residues. The CDR3 nucleotides read TGTGCCAGCAGCTTAGGAGGTACTAGGGAGACCCAGTACTTC. Translation gives CASSLGGTRETQYF.

This chain links TRBV7-2 with TRBJ1-5; no clear D. CDR3 size: 13 residues. Deletions cut 8 bases from V and 2 bases from J, with 10 bases between. Germline V gene sequence: CDR1 SGHTA, CDR2 FQGNSA. DNA of the CDR3: TGTGCCAGCGGCGTGAGTCGCAATCAGCCCCAGCATTTT. Protein product: CASGVSRNQPQHF.

V gene TRBV11-3 combines with J gene TRBJ2-3, with D possibly matching TRBD2 (6 bases). V shed 5 bases and J shed 4 bases, with 13 bases lying between them. Germline-derived CDR1 and CDR2 are SGHNT and YENEEA. This CDR3 is built from 14 residues. The chain's CDR3 is CASSPLGGADTQYF. As DNA, the CDR3 is TGTGCCAGCAGCCCGCTTGGCGGGGCAGATACGCAGTATTTT.

The rearrangement links TRBV7-9 to TRBJ1-6; 11 bases are shared with TRBD1. Trimming removed 5 bases from V and 9 bases from J; junction bases left unmatched: 3. CDR1 SEHNR and CDR2 FQNEAQ come from the germline V gene (reference sequence). There are 14 residues in the CDR3. CDR3 sequence (DNA): TGTGCCAGCAGCCAGGGACAGGGGGGTTCACCCCTCCACTTT. Its translation is CASSQGQGGSPLHF.

The CDR3: CASSVATNEKLFF. The CDR3 DNA is TGTGCCAGCAGCGTTGCAACTAATGAAAAACTGTTTTTT. The chain is built from TRBV9 and TRBJ1-4; D is ambiguous. In germline, CDR1 is SGDLS, CDR2 YYNGEE. The CDR3 is 13 residues long. Trimming left V 2 bases short and J 0 bases short, with 2 bases between.

The V gene is TRBV29-1, the J gene TRBJ1-1; no firm D call. V lost 5 bases to trimming and J lost 5 bases, with 18 bases between them. Germline V CDR1 and CDR2: SQVTM, ANQGSEA. The CDR3 covers 14 residues. The CDR3 region is CSVLSGSVGTEAFF. CDR3 nucleotide sequence: TGCAGCGTTCTCTCCGGGTCGGTGGGGACTGAAGCTTTCTTT.

The V and J genes are TRBV18 and TRBJ2-2; possibly TRBD1 for D (6 bases). Trimming shortened V by 4 bases and J by 4 bases, and 10 bases separated the two germline ends. The CDR3 is made up of 14 amino acids. Germline CDR1 KGHSH, CDR2 LQKENI. The CDR3 loop reads CASSRVRGTGELFF. The CDR3 coding sequence is TGTGCCAGCTCACGGGTCAGGGGCACCGGGGAGCTGTTTTTT. Complete variable domain (other parts from reference TRBV18 and TRBJ2-2): NAGVMQNPRHLVRRRGQEARLRCSPMKGHSHVYWYRQLPEEGLKFMVYLQKENIIDESGMPKERFSAEFPKEGPSILRIQQVVRGDSAAYFCASSRVRGTGELFFGEGSRLTVL.

The chain is built from TRBV7-9 and TRBJ2-2; 8 bases match TRBD2. Looked up from germline, CDR1 is SEHNR and CDR2 is FQNEAQ (reference sequence). The V gene end was trimmed by 5 bases and the J gene end by 0 bases; junction bases not matched to a gene: 11. This CDR3 region has 18 residues. CDR3 loop: CASSPYGRAGSNTGELFF. CDR3 in DNA: TGTGCCAGCAGCCCATACGGGAGGGCAGGATCGAACACCGGGGAGCTGTTTTTT.

The V and J genes are TRBV9 and TRBJ1-1; 9 bases are a match to TRBD1. From germline, CDR1 is SGDLS and CDR2 YYNGEE. V lost 1 base to trimming and J lost 8 bases; unmatched junction nucleotides: 6. The CDR3 contains 14 residues. This CDR3 reads CASSVLSGTGEAFF. The DNA of the CDR3 is TGTGCCAGCAGCGTACTTTCTGGGACAGGGGAAGCTTTCTTT.

The chain recombines TRBV7-4 with TRBJ2-1; D not resolved. CDR3 size: 14 residues. Trimming left V 0 bases short and J 5 bases short, with 8 bases between. Per the germline V gene, CDR1 is SGHVT and CDR2 is SQSDAQ. CDR3 sequence (DNA): TGTGCCAGCAGCTTAGCGATAAAGGACAATGAGCAGTTCTTC. Protein sequence: CASSLAIKDNEQFF.